This record looks at one T cell receptor beta chain sequence and its context. Its antigen is as yet unknown. This sample stems from a study of cytomegalovirus exposure and HLA in healthy donors. Study-wide results and limits: Confirmation in vitro established that a few CMV-associated chains were specific for CMV antigens. Rarity held for most TCR sequences, but there were some public TCRs that occurred in many donors. Sequencing depth roughly uniform across donors was assumed in presence/absence analyses.

Primers included in the PCR were 60 Vbeta and 13 Jbeta primers. The assay was immunoSEQ multiplex PCR, and TCRdb's table has in-frame clones only and misses some. The top ten clones hold 7.5% to 9% of a sample with about 120,000 clones, 75% to 85% of them seen once. The CDR3 is made up of 17 amino acids. Germline values: CDR1 MGHRA, CDR2 YSYEKL. J gave up 1 base and V 6 bases, and 4 bases lay outside the gene matches. The source is a female donor in good health and CMV-seropositive. The chain carries TRBV4-1 and TRBJ2-3; the match to TRBD2 covers 16 bases. Specimen: PBMCs. The CDR3 spells CASSGGLAGGGTDTQYF. Here the CDR3 DNA reads TGCGCCAGCAGTGGGGGACTAGCGGGGGGGGGCACAGATACGCAGTATTTT.